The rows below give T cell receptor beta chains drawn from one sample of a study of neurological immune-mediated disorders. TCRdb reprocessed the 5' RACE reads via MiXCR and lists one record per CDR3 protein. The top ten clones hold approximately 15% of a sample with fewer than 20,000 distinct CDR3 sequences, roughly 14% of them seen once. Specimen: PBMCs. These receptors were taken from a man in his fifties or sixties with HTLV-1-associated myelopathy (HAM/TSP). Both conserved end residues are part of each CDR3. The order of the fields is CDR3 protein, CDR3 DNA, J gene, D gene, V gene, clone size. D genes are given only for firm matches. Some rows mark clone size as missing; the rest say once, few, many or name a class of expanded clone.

CDR3: CASSPQGLGSATGELFF
DNA: TGTGCCAGCAGCCCCCAGGGGTTGGGTTCCGCCACCGGGGAGCTGTTTTTT
J: TRBJ2-2
D: .
V: TRBV9
size: many

CDR3: CASSRDTDTQYF
DNA: TGTGCCAGCAGCCGAGATACAGATACGCAGTATTTT
J: TRBJ2-3
D: .
V: TRBV14
size: many

CDR3: CASSQVSGPQYF
DNA: TGCGCCAGCAGCCAAGTCTCCGGGCCCCAGTACTTC
J: TRBJ2-5
D: .
V: TRBV4-3
size: medium-sized

CDR3: CASQGVRNQPQHF
DNA: TGTGCCTCCCAAGGGGTTCGCAATCAGCCCCAGCATTTT
J: TRBJ1-5
D: .
V: TRBV12-3/TRBV12-4
size: many

CDR3: CASRGFSGGPNTGELFF
DNA: TGTGCCAGCAGGGGATTTAGCGGGGGACCGAACACCGGGGAGCTGTTTTTT
J: TRBJ2-2
D: TRBD2
V: TRBV9
size: .

CDR3: CASSLGGGLPGYTDTQYF
DNA: TGCGCCAGCAGCTTGGGGGGGGGCCTGCCAGGGTACACAGATACGCAGTATTTT
J: TRBJ2-3
D: .
V: TRBV5-1
size: many

CDR3: CASSSPASGNTIYF
DNA: TGTGCCAGCAGTTCCCCGGCTTCTGGAAACACCATATATTTT
J: TRBJ1-3
D: .
V: TRBV6-5
size: many

CDR3: CSVATARVGRSYNEQFF
DNA: TGCAGCGTCGCGACCGCCCGGGTGGGCAGGTCCTACAATGAGCAGTTCTTC
J: TRBJ2-1
D: .
V: TRBV29-1
size: many

CDR3: CASRGLAGMFEQFF
DNA: TGTGCCAGCAGGGGACTAGCGGGGATGTTTGAGCAGTTCTTC
J: TRBJ2-1
D: TRBD2
V: TRBV2
size: .

CDR3: CASSFSKNIQYF
DNA: TGTGCCAGCAGTTTCTCCAAAAACATTCAGTACTTC
J: TRBJ2-4
D: .
V: TRBV6-2/TRBV6-3
size: many

CDR3: CASSLLAGVSSYNEQFF
DNA: TGTGCCAGCAGCTTACTAGCGGGGGTCAGCTCCTACAATGAGCAGTTCTTC
J: TRBJ2-1
D: TRBD2
V: TRBV7-9
size: many

CDR3: CASSGTGTFNEQFF
DNA: TGCGCCAGCAGCGGTACCGGGACCTTCAATGAGCAGTTCTTC
J: TRBJ2-1
D: .
V: TRBV5-1
size: many

CDR3: CSARGYNEQFF
DNA: TGCAGTGCTAGAGGGTACAATGAGCAGTTCTTC
J: TRBJ2-1
D: .
V: TRBV20-1
size: many

CDR3: CASGLVRGTEAFF
DNA: TGTGCTAGTGGTTTGGTACGTGGGACTGAAGCTTTCTTT
J: TRBJ1-1
D: .
V: TRBV12-5
size: few

CDR3: CASSPGQHSNQPQHF
DNA: TGTGCCAGCTCCCCGGGACAACATAGCAATCAGCCCCAGCATTTT
J: TRBJ1-5
D: .
V: TRBV18
size: many

CDR3: CASIEDRGYEQYF
DNA: TGTGCCAGCATCGAGGACAGGGGCTACGAGCAGTACTTC
J: TRBJ2-7
D: TRBD1
V: TRBV7-9
size: .

CDR3: CASTLLGGLPQPQHF
DNA: TGTGCCAGCACCCTCTTGGGGGGACTCCCTCAGCCCCAGCATTTT
J: TRBJ1-5
D: .
V: TRBV6-2/TRBV6-3
size: few

CDR3: CASSYMSRAKGTEAFF
DNA: TGTGCCAGCAGTTATATGTCGCGGGCCAAAGGCACTGAAGCTTTCTTT
J: TRBJ1-1
D: .
V: TRBV6-5
size: many

CDR3: CASSRRTRPNYGYTF
DNA: TGTGCCAGCAGCAGGAGGACAAGGCCAAACTATGGCTACACCTTC
J: TRBJ1-2
D: .
V: TRBV6-5
size: many

CDR3: CSARQEVTKTQYF
DNA: TGCAGTGCTAGACAAGAAGTTACAAAGACCCAGTACTTC
J: TRBJ2-5
D: .
V: TRBV20-1
size: many

CDR3: CASSRTGVNTEAFF
DNA: TGTGCCAGCAGCCGGACAGGGGTTAACACTGAAGCTTTCTTT
J: TRBJ1-1
D: TRBD1
V: TRBV7-8
size: many

CDR3: CSVVTSGGYNEQFF
DNA: TGCAGCGTCGTGACTAGCGGAGGGTACAATGAGCAGTTCTTC
J: TRBJ2-1
D: TRBD2
V: TRBV29-1
size: .

CDR3: CASSVRLSSYNEQFF
DNA: TGTGCCAGCAGCGTCAGGCTGAGCTCCTACAATGAGCAGTTCTTC
J: TRBJ2-1
D: .
V: TRBV5-6
size: many

CDR3: CASRRVVGMNTEAFF
DNA: TGTGCCAGCAGACGAGTTGTGGGGATGAACACTGAAGCTTTCTTT
J: TRBJ1-1
D: .
V: TRBV14
size: .

CDR3: CASRGRVTSSRGTDTQYF
DNA: TGTGCAAGTCGAGGCCGCGTGACTAGCAGTCGGGGCACAGATACGCAGTATTTT
J: TRBJ2-3
D: .
V: TRBV12-2
size: few

CDR3: CSASPHTGDLNSPLHF
DNA: TGCAGTGCTAGCCCCCATACAGGGGATTTGAATTCACCCCTCCACTTT
J: TRBJ1-6
D: TRBD1
V: TRBV20-1
size: many

CDR3: CAGGQDYNEQFF
DNA: TGTGCCGGGGGACAGGACTACAATGAGCAGTTCTTC
J: TRBJ2-1
D: TRBD1
V: TRBV2
size: .

CDR3: CASSHGTGGNQPQHF
DNA: TGTGCCAGCAGCCATGGGACAGGGGGCAATCAGCCCCAGCATTTT
J: TRBJ1-5
D: TRBD1
V: TRBV6-6
size: many

CDR3: CASSDRGSGTEAFF
DNA: TGTGCCAGCAGCGATAGGGGAAGCGGCACTGAAGCTTTCTTT
J: TRBJ1-1
D: .
V: TRBV7-9
size: many

CDR3: CATSDLDRANEQFF
DNA: TGTGCCACCAGTGATTTGGACAGAGCAAATGAGCAGTTCTTC
J: TRBJ2-1
D: .
V: TRBV24-1
size: many

CDR3: CSASAGQSSSPHHF
DNA: TGCAGTGCTAGTGCTGGACAGAGCTCCTCACCCCACCACTTT
J: TRBJ1-6
D: .
V: TRBV20-1
size: .

CDR3: CASSPVRKTDTQYF
DNA: TGCGCCAGCAGCCCCGTACGTAAGACAGATACGCAGTATTTT
J: TRBJ2-3
D: .
V: TRBV5-1
size: many

CDR3: CSASPTQELTDTQYF
DNA: TGCAGTGCTAGCCCGACTCAGGAACTCACAGATACGCAGTATTTT
J: TRBJ2-3
D: .
V: TRBV20-1
size: .

CDR3: CASQNAGGTEAFF
DNA: TGCGCCAGCCAGAACGCAGGCGGGACTGAAGCTTTCTTT
J: TRBJ1-1
D: .
V: TRBV10-1
size: many

CDR3: CASSLLNSPSSNYGYTF
DNA: TGCGCCAGCAGCCTCCTCAACAGTCCGTCGTCTAACTATGGCTACACCTTC
J: TRBJ1-2
D: .
V: TRBV5-1
size: many

CDR3: CSARRLLSYTDTQYF
DNA: TGCAGTGCCAGGCGATTACTATCCTACACGGATACGCAGTATTTT
J: TRBJ2-3
D: .
V: TRBV20-1
size: .

CDR3: CASSPGTRNQPQHF
DNA: TGTGCCAGCAGCCCCGGGACCCGCAATCAGCCCCAGCATTTT
J: TRBJ1-5
D: .
V: TRBV2
size: many

CDR3: CASSLTLLDTIYF
DNA: TGTGCCAGCAGTTTGACACTCTTGGACACCATATATTTT
J: TRBJ1-3
D: .
V: TRBV6-5
size: few

CDR3: CASSSGLAVGTDTQYF
DNA: TGCGCCAGCAGTTCGGGACTAGCGGTGGGCACAGATACGCAGTATTTT
J: TRBJ2-3
D: TRBD2
V: TRBV5-1
size: many

CDR3: CASSQDWLGETQYF
DNA: TGTGCCAGCAGCCAAGATTGGCTCGGAGAGACCCAGTACTTC
J: TRBJ2-5
D: .
V: TRBV14
size: many

CDR3: CSARVGTVNTGELFF
DNA: TGCAGTGCTAGGGTGGGGACAGTAAACACCGGGGAGCTGTTTTTT
J: TRBJ2-2
D: TRBD1
V: TRBV20-1
size: many

CDR3: CASSIRDREVETQYF
DNA: TGTGCCAGCAGCATCCGGGACAGGGAGGTTGAGACCCAGTACTTC
J: TRBJ2-5
D: TRBD1
V: TRBV9
size: many

CDR3: CASRGQGNYGYTF
DNA: TGTGCCAGCAGGGGACAGGGGAACTATGGCTACACCTTC
J: TRBJ1-2
D: TRBD1
V: TRBV6-6
size: many

CDR3: CASSLSPATNEKLFF
DNA: TGCGCCAGCAGCTTGAGTCCAGCAACTAATGAAAAACTGTTTTTT
J: TRBJ1-4
D: .
V: TRBV5-1
size: many

CDR3: CASSLRSGPGVLSYNEQFF
DNA: TGTGCCAGCAGCTTGAGGAGTGGCCCGGGGGTCCTCTCCTACAATGAGCAGTTCTTC
J: TRBJ2-1
D: .
V: TRBV11-2
size: many

CDR3: CASRWSGSETQYF
DNA: TGTGCCAGCAGGTGGTCGGGGTCGGAGACCCAGTACTTC
J: TRBJ2-5
D: .
V: TRBV6-2/TRBV6-3
size: many

CDR3: CASSLGPGELFF
DNA: TGCGCCAGCAGCTTGGGTCCCGGGGAGCTGTTTTTT
J: TRBJ2-2
D: .
V: TRBV5-1
size: many